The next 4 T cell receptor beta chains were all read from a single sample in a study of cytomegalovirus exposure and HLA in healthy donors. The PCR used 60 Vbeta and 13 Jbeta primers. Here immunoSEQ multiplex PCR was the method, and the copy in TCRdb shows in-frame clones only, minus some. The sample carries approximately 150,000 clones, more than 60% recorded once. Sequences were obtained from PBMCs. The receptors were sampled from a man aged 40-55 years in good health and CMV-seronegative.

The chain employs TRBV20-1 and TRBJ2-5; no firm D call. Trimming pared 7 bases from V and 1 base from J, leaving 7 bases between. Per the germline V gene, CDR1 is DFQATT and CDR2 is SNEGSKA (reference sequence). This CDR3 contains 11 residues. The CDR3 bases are TGCAGTGGACAAGCCCAAGAGACCCAGTACTTC. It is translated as CSGQAQETQYF.

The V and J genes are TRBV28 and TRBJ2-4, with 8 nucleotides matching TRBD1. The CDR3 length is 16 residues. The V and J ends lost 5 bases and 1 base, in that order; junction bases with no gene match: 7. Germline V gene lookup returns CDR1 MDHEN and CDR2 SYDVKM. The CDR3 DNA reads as TGTGCCAGCAGTCCGACAGGGGAAATTGCCAAAAACATTCAGTACTTC. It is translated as CASSPTGEIAKNIQYF.

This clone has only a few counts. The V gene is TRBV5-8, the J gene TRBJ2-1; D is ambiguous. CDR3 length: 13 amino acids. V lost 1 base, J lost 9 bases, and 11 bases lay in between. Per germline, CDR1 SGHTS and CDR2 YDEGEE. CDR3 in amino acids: CASSLFRNAEQFF. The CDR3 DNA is TGTGCCAGCAGCTTGTTCAGGAATGCTGAGCAGTTCTTC.

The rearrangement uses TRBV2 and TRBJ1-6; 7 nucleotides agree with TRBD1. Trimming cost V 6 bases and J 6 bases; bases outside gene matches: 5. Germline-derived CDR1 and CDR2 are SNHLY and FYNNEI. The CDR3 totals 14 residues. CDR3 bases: TGTGCCAGCAGCGGGACAGAGATTAATTCACCCCTCCACTTT. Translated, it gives CASSGTEINSPLHF. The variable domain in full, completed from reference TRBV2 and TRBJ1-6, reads EPEVTQTPSHQVTQMGQEVILRCVPISNHLYFYWYRQILGQKVEFLVSFYNNEISEKSEIFDDQFSVERPDGSNFTLKIRSTKLEDSAMYFCASSGTEINSPLHFGNGTRLTVT.